These 23 T cell receptor beta chains were sequenced from one sample in a study of blood T cell repertoires in COVID-19. Profiled with immunoSEQ multiplex PCR; TCRdb holds only in-frame clones, not every one. The table records roughly 41,000 clones, around 86% of them present only once. Sequencing was performed on peripheral blood. The source is a woman of 80 years or more with acute or convalescent COVID-19.

The chain employs TRBV5-4 and TRBJ2-5, with 8 nucleotides matching TRBD2. Germline CDR1 and CDR2: SGHNT and YYREEE (reference sequence). Trimming removed 2 bases from V and 3 bases from J; junction bases left unmatched: 0. The length of the CDR3 is 13 residues. In DNA, the CDR3 is TGTGCCAGCAGCTTTAGCGGGGAAGAGACCCAGTACTTC. This encodes CASSFSGEETQYF.

The chain joins TRBV6-6 to TRBJ2-7, with 7 bases matching TRBD1. Germline V lookup: CDR1 MNHNY, CDR2 SVGAGI (reference sequence). This CDR3 region has 15 residues. J was trimmed by 1 base and V by 2 bases; bases with no gene match: 5. The CDR3 here is CASSYPATGSYEQYF. In nucleotides, the CDR3 is TGTGCCAGCAGTTACCCCGCGACAGGGTCCTACGAGCAGTACTTC.

The chain has TRBV19 and TRBJ1-5, with TRBD1 identical over 10 bases. With 2 bases clipped from V and 10 bases from J, the junction kept 5 bases outside the gene matches. The CDR3 sequence is 14 residues long. CDR1 and CDR2 (germline): LNHDA, SQIVND (reference sequence). CDR3 residues: CASSIRDRGSPQHF. DNA for the CDR3: TGTGCCAGTAGTATAAGGGACAGGGGTTCACCCCAGCATTTT.

Written as DNA, the CDR3 is TGTGCCAGTAGTGGACCCCGGGGTGAGGAAAAACTGTTTTTT. Residues: CASSGPRGEEKLFF. The rearrangement links TRBV19 to TRBJ1-4; D gene ambiguous. Germline assignment: CDR1 LNHDA and CDR2 SQIVND (reference sequence). The CDR3 is made up of 14 amino acids. Deletions cut 5 bases from V and 8 bases from J, with 15 bases between.

The chain combines TRBV6-2 or TRBV6-3 with TRBJ2-7, with a tentative D call TRBD1 (6 bases). V gave up 2 bases and J gave up 1 base, with 18 bases separating them. The CDR3 length is 17 residues. Germline CDR1 MNHEY, CDR2 SVGEGT. The CDR3: CASSYGINRAVSYEQYF. CDR3 nucleotide sequence: TGTGCCAGCAGTTACGGGATAAACAGGGCCGTATCCTACGAGCAGTACTTC.

CDR3 in amino acids: CASSPQGFTMNTEAFF. In nucleotides, the CDR3 is TGTGCCTCGTCACCTCAGGGTTTTACCATGAACACTGAAGCTTTCTTT. The chain employs TRBV10-3 and TRBJ1-1; TRBD1 might be the D (5 bases). The CDR3 has 16 residues. Germline CDR1 is ENHRY and CDR2 is SYGVKD. V lost 11 bases and J lost 0, with 22 bases in between.

The chain combines TRBV28 with TRBJ1-5; D is undetermined. The CDR3 runs 16 residues. Between the trimmed V and J ends, which lost 5 bases and 1 base, there was a span of 15 bases. Germline CDR1 reads MDHEN; CDR2 reads SYDVKM. The CDR3 nucleotides read TGTGCCAGCAGTCCCCCGGCAGGATGGAGCAATCAGCCCCAGCATTTT. It translates to CASSPPAGWSNQPQHF.

The chain carries TRBV28 and TRBJ2-5; TRBD2 matches at 12 bases. This CDR3 contains 16 residues. V dropped 4 bases and J dropped 3; count of bases not matched to a gene: 6. Germline assignment: CDR1 MDHEN and CDR2 SYDVKM. In DNA form, the CDR3 reads TGTGCCAGCAGTTCCCCAGGACTAGCGGGGAAAGAGACCCAGTACTTC. This codes for CASSSPGLAGKETQYF.

The chain combines TRBV5-5 with TRBJ2-1; TRBD2 matches at 11 bases. V lost 2 bases, J lost 5 bases, and 9 bases stayed unmatched. This CDR3 is 17 amino acids long. Germline loops: CDR1 SGHKS, CDR2 YYEKEE (reference sequence). CDR3 loop: CASSFTSVAGGNNEQFF. In DNA, the CDR3 is TGTGCCAGCAGCTTCACTTCGGTAGCGGGGGGGAACAATGAGCAGTTCTTC. Complete variable domain (other parts from reference TRBV5-5 and TRBJ2-1): DAGVTQSPTHLIKTRGQQVTLRCSPISGHKSVSWYQQVLGQGPQFIFQYYEKEERGRGNFPDRFSARQFPNYSSELNVNALLLGDSALYLCASSFTSVAGGNNEQFFGPGTRLTVL.

The V and J genes are TRBV7-2 and TRBJ1-4; TRBD1 aligns across 7 bases. The germline CDR1 and CDR2 sequences are SGHTA and FQGNSA. This CDR3 is 15 amino acids long. The trim removed 4 bases at V and 3 bases at J, leaving 5 bases unmatched. The CDR3, as DNA: TGTGCCAGCAGCTCAACCGGGACAGCTAATGAAAAACTGTTTTTT. Translation gives CASSSTGTANEKLFF.

J is TRBJ1-4 and V is TRBV2; unclear D gene. V was shortened by 7 bases and J by 2 bases, with 8 bases between the two germline ends. Germline CDR1 SNHLY, CDR2 FYNNEI. This CDR3 is 13 amino acids long. The DNA for the CDR3 is TGTGCCAGCAACTTGAGGACTAATGAAAAACTGTTTTTT. Encoded protein: CASNLRTNEKLFF.

This chain joins TRBV5-4 and TRBJ1-6, with 9 bases matching TRBD1. The CDR3 extends over 14 amino acids. The V and J ends lost 4 bases and 5 bases, in that order; junction bases with no gene match: 1. Germline V gene sequence: CDR1 SGHNT, CDR2 YYREEE (reference sequence). CDR3 DNA: TGTGCCAGCAGCCGGACAGGGGATAATTCACCCCTCCACTTT. It yields the protein CASSRTGDNSPLHF.

The chain uses TRBV20-1 and TRBJ2-5; 10 nucleotides line up with TRBD1. This CDR3 comprises 11 residues. Germline CDR1 and CDR2: DFQATT and SNEGSKA (reference sequence). The chain's CDR3 is CGGTGEETQYF. CDR3 sequence (DNA): TGCGGCGGGACAGGGGAAGAGACCCAGTACTTC.

In this sample, this clone turned up once. The rearrangement links TRBV6-6 to TRBJ1-1; no clear D gene. Germline V gene data show CDR1 as MNHNY and CDR2 as SVGAGI (reference sequence). Trimming took 8 bases from V and 2 from J, leaving 12 bases between them. The CDR3 covers 13 residues. The CDR3 nucleotides are TGTGCCAGCTGGATCGACACTAACACTGAAGCTTTCTTT. This sequence encodes CASWIDTNTEAFF.

V is TRBV6-5 and J is TRBJ2-1; D gene unclear. V lost 2 bases and J lost 4, with 9 bases in between. CDR3 length: 14 amino acids. From germline, CDR1 is MNHEY and CDR2 SVGAGI. CDR3 sequence reads: CASSYDNLYNEQFF. In DNA, the CDR3 is TGTGCCAGCAGTTACGACAACTTATACAATGAGCAGTTCTTC.

The chain is built from TRBV10-3 and TRBJ1-2; TRBD1 matches 7 bases. The CDR3 is 15 amino acids. Per germline, CDR1 ENHRY and CDR2 SYGVKD. V lost 3 bases, J lost 5 bases, and 9 bases stayed unmatched. The DNA of the CDR3 is TGTGCCATCAGTGAAGACAGGGCACCGGGATATGGCTACACCTTC. Protein product: CAISEDRAPGYGYTF.

The chain uses TRBV4-1 and TRBJ1-1; 10 bases fit TRBD1. The V gene end was trimmed by 8 bases and the J gene end by 4 bases; junction bases not matched to a gene: 4. Per germline, CDR1 MGHRA and CDR2 YSYEKL. This CDR3 is 13 amino acids long. Here the CDR3 reads CASGGQGTTEAFF. Written as DNA, the CDR3 is TGCGCCAGCGGGGGACAGGGGACCACTGAAGCTTTCTTT.

The chain combines TRBV19 with TRBJ2-3, with a tentative D call TRBD2 (6 bases). This CDR3 spans 16 amino acids. V was shortened by 4 bases and J by 4 bases, with 18 bases between the two germline ends. Germline V CDR1 and CDR2: LNHDA, SQIVND (reference sequence). CDR3 DNA sequence: TGTGCCAGTAGTACACTCGGGACCCCGGGAGCAGATACGCAGTATTTT. This gives the protein CASSTLGTPGADTQYF.

The chain is built from TRBV3-1 (or the pseudogene TRBV3-2) and TRBJ1-2, with a weak D call TRBD1 (6 bases). With 0 bases removed from V and 4 bases from J, the gap between germline ends came to 12 bases. The CDR3 length is 15 residues. In germline, CDR1 is LGHDT, CDR2 YNNKEL (reference sequence). CDR3 protein: CASSQETGGTYGYTF. CDR3 in DNA: TGTGCCAGCAGCCAAGAGACAGGCGGTACCTATGGCTACACCTTC.

V is TRBV5-1 and J is TRBJ2-3; D may be TRBD2 (6 bases). This CDR3 is built from 15 residues. Germline-derived CDR1 and CDR2 are SGHRS and YFSETQ. Trimming cost V 1 base and J 6 bases, with 15 bases left between them. This chain's CDR3 is CASSLKEGGGDTQYF. As DNA, the CDR3 is TGCGCCAGCAGCTTGAAGGAGGGAGGAGGGGATACGCAGTATTTT.

This clone was seen repeatedly, ten times or more. The chain recombines TRBV19 with TRBJ2-1; TRBD2 is a possible D gene (5 bases). Germline CDR1 LNHDA, CDR2 SQIVND (reference sequence). Deletions cut 7 bases from V and 2 bases from J, with 12 bases between. There are 14 residues in the CDR3. The CDR3 nucleotides read TGTGCCAGTAATCCCCGGGGAGCCTACAATGAGCAGTTCTTC. Encoded protein: CASNPRGAYNEQFF. The variable domain in full, completed from reference TRBV19 and TRBJ2-1, reads DGGITQSPKYLFRKEGQNVTLSCEQNLNHDAMYWYRQDPGQGLRLIYYSQIVNDFQKGDIAEGYSVSREKKESFPLTVTSAQKNPTAFYLCASNPRGAYNEQFFGPGTRLTVL.

This clone was detected once. V usage is TRBV6-5 and J usage is TRBJ2-3; weak D call: TRBD2 (6 bases). Germline V gene sequence: CDR1 MNHEY, CDR2 SVGAGI. The CDR3 totals 13 residues. The V end was cut by 2 bases, the J end by 8 bases, with 11 bases between. CDR3 nucleotides: TGTGCCAGCAGTTACCGGCAGGAGGGTACGCAGTATTTT. Protein: CASSYRQEGTQYF.

The rearrangement joins TRBV14 to TRBJ1-2; TRBD1 is a possible D gene (6 bases). Germline V gene data show CDR1 as SGHDN and CDR2 as FVKESK. The CDR3 is made up of 14 amino acids. Deletions cut 4 bases from V and 3 bases from J, with 12 bases between. The DNA of the CDR3 is TGTGCCAGCAGCCCCGACAGGAGATACTATGGCTACACCTTC. Its protein product is CASSPDRRYYGYTF. The entire variable domain, with the rest obtained from reference TRBV14 and TRBJ1-2, is as follows: EAGVTQFPSHSVIEKGQTVTLRCDPISGHDNLYWYRRVMGKEIKFLLHFVKESKQDESGMPNNRFLAERTGGTYSTLKVQPAELEDSGVYFCASSPDRRYYGYTFGSGTRLTVV.